This is a list of T cell receptor beta chains from one sample in a study of cytomegalovirus exposure and HLA in healthy donors. Some clones are missing from TCRdb's copy, which holds only in-frame ones; the method was immunoSEQ multiplex PCR. The repertoire holds roughly 170,000 clones, with about 85% as singletons. Sequencing was done on a sample of PBMCs. The receptors here all came from a woman aged 45-60 years in good health and CMV-seropositive. Both conserved end residues are trimmed from each CDR3. The D gene is left open where the match is weak.

v_gene	d_gene	j_gene	CDR3aa
TRBV19	TRBD1	TRBJ2-7	ASSIAQGAYEQY
TRBV5-1	NA	TRBJ2-5	ASSLAGQLETQY
TRBV30	NA	TRBJ2-3	AWSVALTDTQY
TRBV7-3	NA	TRBJ2-7	ASTQGGGWDEQY
TRBV27	NA	TRBJ2-7	ASSLRRDPFEQY
TRBV7-3	NA	TRBJ2-7	AGTAGPACREQY
TRBV25-1	NA	TRBJ2-2	ASSERQGGNTGELF
TRBV5-1	TRBD1	TRBJ2-7	ASSRGQADPYEQY
TRBV5-1	TRBD1	TRBJ2-3	ASSRGQGRSDTQY
TRBV30	TRBD1	TRBJ1-5	AWATGAGQPQH
TRBV10-3	TRBD2	TRBJ2-4	AISAREGVFAKNIQY
TRBV5-5	TRBD1	TRBJ1-2	ASSPRTGDGYT
TRBV2	TRBD2	TRBJ2-7	ASSRVAGHEQY
TRBV7-8	NA	TRBJ2-5	ASSYGQPGETQY
TRBV5-8	TRBD2	TRBJ2-1	ASSSGGSSYNEQF
TRBV4-3	TRBD2	TRBJ2-3	ASSQVAGGGAQY
TRBV5-1	TRBD1	TRBJ2-5	ASSHGTGGETQY
TRBV15	NA	TRBJ2-5	ATSRDRNSGETQY
TRBV5-4	TRBD1	TRBJ1-2	ATIDRGRYYGYT
TRBV11-3	TRBD1	TRBJ2-3	ASSRRGTGQRDTQY
TRBV4-3	TRBD1	TRBJ2-6	ASSPTGTGRANVLT
TRBV7-7	TRBD1	TRBJ1-3	ASSLDRGNTIY
TRBV5-1	NA	TRBJ2-3	ASSLEVREADTQY
TRBV28	NA	TRBJ1-2	ASSLGGYGYT
TRBV7-9	NA	TRBJ1-2	ASSFAGATYGYT